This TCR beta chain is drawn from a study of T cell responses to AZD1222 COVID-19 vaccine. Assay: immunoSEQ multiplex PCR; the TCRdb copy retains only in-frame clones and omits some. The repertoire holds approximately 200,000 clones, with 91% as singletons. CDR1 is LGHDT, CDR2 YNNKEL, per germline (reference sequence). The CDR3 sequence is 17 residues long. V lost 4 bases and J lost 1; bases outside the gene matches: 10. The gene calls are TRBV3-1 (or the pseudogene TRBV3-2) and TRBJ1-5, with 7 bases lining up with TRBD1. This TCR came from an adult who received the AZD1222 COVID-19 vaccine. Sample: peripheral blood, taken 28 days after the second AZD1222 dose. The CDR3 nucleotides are TGTGCCAGCAGCCCACAGACAGGGTTGTTGAGCAATCAGCCCCAGCATTTT. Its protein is CASSPQTGLLSNQPQHF.